This T cell receptor (beta chain) derives from a study of human T cells and chemical hapten exposure. Study-wide points: Each of the donors had alopecia, so their immune responses may not resemble those of healthy people.

TCRdb reanalysed the RACE reads using MiXCR and keeps one entry per CDR3 protein. Of 85,000 or so distinct CDR3 sequences listed, over 8.5% are singletons. The sample's time point: patch test 1, 2 weeks after DPC sensitization. This sample's treatment: therapeutic diphenylcyclopropenone sensitization with weekly scalp DPC. This CDR3 is 16 amino acids long. Trimming shortened V by 1 base and J by 3 bases, and 15 bases separated the two germline ends. CDR1 is LGHDT and CDR2 is YNNKEL in the germline V gene (reference sequence). Comment on this clonotype: Its antigen is currently unknown.

The sequenced sample was whole blood, obtained in connection with sensitization to the hapten diphenylcyclopropenone (DPC). This clonotype originated in a woman aged 50 to 60 with alopecia areata. Some clones in this sample may be carry-over from other donors' samples. The V call is TRBV3-1, the J call TRBJ1-1; D is unclear. DNA of the CDR3: TGTGCCAGCAGCCAAGGAGGCTCAGCAACAGACACTGAAGCTTTCTTT. Translated: CASSQGGSATDTEAFF.